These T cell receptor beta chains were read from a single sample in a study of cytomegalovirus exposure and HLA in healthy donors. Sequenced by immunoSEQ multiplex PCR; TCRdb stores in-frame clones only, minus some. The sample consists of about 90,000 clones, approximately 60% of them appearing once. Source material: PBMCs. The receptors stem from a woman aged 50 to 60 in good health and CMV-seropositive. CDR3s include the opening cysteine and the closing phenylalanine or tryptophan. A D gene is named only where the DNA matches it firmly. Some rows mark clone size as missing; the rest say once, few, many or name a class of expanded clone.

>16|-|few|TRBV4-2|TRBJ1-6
TGTGCCAGCAGCCACCAGATGACAGAGAATAATTCACCCCTCCACTTT
CASSHQMTENNSPLHF
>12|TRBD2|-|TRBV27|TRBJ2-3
TGTGCCAGCAGTTTAGAGCGGGGTACGCAGTATTTT
CASSLERGTQYF
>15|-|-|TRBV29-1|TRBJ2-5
TGCAGCGTTGACGGTCCCTCGGTCGAAAAAGAGACCCAGTACTTC
CSVDGPSVEKETQYF
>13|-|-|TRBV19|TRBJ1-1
TGTGCCAGCGGACAACAGATGAACACTGAAGCTTTCTTT
CASGQQMNTEAFF
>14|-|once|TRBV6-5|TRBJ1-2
TGTGCCAGCAGTTATAGTGTGGCTAACTATGGCTACACCTTC
CASSYSVANYGYTF
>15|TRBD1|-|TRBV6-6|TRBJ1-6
TGTGCCAGCAGTTCCCCAGCACAGGGGATTTCACCCCTCCACTTT
CASSSPAQGISPLHF
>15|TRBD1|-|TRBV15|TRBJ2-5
TGTGCCACCAGCAGAGACGCGACAGGGTCGGAGACCCAGTACTTC
CATSRDATGSETQYF
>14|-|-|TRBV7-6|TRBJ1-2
TGTGCCAGCAGCTTAAACAGGGTAGACGATGGCTACACCTTC
CASSLNRVDDGYTF
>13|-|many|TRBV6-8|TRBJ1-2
TGTGCCAGCCAACAGGAACTTAACTATGGCTACACCTTC
CASQQELNYGYTF
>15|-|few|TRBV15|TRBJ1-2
TGTGCCACCAGCAGGTCAGATGCAGGCAACTATGGCTACACCTTC
CATSRSDAGNYGYTF
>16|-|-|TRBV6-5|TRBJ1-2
TGTGCCAGCAGTTACTCGCGGGGTCCAGGGTCCTATGGCTACACCTTC
CASSYSRGPGSYGYTF
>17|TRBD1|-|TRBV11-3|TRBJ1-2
TGTGCCAGCAGCCCTAAGGCGAGAGGGGGCTGCTACTATGGCTACACCTTC
CASSPKARGGCYYGYTF
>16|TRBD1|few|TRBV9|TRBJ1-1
TGTGCCAGCAGCGTAGCACAGGGGGGTATGAACACTGAAGCTTTCTTT
CASSVAQGGMNTEAFF
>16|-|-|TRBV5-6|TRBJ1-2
TGTGCCAGCAGCTTCGGTCCCGGACAGACGAACTATGGCTACACCTTC
CASSFGPGQTNYGYTF
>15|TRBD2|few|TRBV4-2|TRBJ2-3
TGTGCCAGCAGCCAAGGCGAGCGGGGAGCAGATACGCAGTATTTT
CASSQGERGADTQYF
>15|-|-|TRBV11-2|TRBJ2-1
TGTGCCAGCAGCTTTGAGGCTTTCTCCTACAATGAGCAGTTCTTC
CASSFEAFSYNEQFF
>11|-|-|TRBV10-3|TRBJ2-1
TGTGCCATCAGTGATCAGTATGAGCAGTTCTTC
CAISDQYEQFF
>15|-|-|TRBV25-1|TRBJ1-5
TGTGCCAGCAGTGTAGAACGCGGGGGGATTCAGCCCCAGCATTTT
CASSVERGGIQPQHF
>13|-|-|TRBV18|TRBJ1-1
TGTGCCAGCTCACCCAACCCGAGAGTTGAAGCTTTCTTT
CASSPNPRVEAFF
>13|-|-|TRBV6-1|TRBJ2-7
TGTGCTGCTAGACAGGTTGCTAGCTACGAGCAGTACTTC
CAARQVASYEQYF
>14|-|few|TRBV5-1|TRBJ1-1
TGCGCCAGCAGCTTGAAATACGGGGACACTGAAGCTTTCTTT
CASSLKYGDTEAFF
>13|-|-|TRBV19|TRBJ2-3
TGTGCCAGTAGTATGGCCCCAGTAGATACGCAGTATTTT
CASSMAPVDTQYF
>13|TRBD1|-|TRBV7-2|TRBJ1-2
TGTGCCAGCGGGGGACAGGCCATATATGGCTACACCTTC
CASGGQAIYGYTF
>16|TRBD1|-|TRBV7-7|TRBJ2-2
TGTGCCAGCAGCCCGGGGACAGGGGTCAGCACCGGGGAGCTGTTTTTT
CASSPGTGVSTGELFF
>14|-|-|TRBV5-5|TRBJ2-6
TGTGCCAGCAGCTTTTACTCTGGGGCCAACGTCCTGACTTTC
CASSFYSGANVLTF
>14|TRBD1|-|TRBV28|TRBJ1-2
TGTGCCAGCAGACAGGGGACGAATAACTATGGCTACACCTTC
CASRQGTNNYGYTF
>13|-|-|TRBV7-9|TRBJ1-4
TGTGCCAGCAGCTTAAACAGTGCTGAAAAACTGTTTTTT
CASSLNSAEKLFF
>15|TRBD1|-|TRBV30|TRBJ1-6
TGTGCCTGGAGATCCCAGGGGGGCCGAGGTTCACCCCTCCACTTT
CAWRSQGGRGSPLHF
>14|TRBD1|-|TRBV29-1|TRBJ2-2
TGCAGCGCTACAAAGGGACAGGGGAGCGGGGAGCTGTTTTTT
CSATKGQGSGELFF
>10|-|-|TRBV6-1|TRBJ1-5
TGTGCCAGCAGTGACTGGCCCCAGCATTTT
CASSDWPQHF
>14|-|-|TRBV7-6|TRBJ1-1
TGTGCCAGCAGCCTCAGGGTGTTGGACACTGAAGCTTTCTTT
CASSLRVLDTEAFF
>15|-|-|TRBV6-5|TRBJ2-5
TGTGCCAGCAGTTACTCGGCCCACTACTCCGAGACCCAGTACTTC
CASSYSAHYSETQYF
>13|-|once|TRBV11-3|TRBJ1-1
TGTGCCAGCAGCTTTGGGGGGGCCACTGAAGCTTTCTTT
CASSFGGATEAFF
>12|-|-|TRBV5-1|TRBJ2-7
TGCGCCAGCAGGGGGGGGCGCGACGAGCAGTACTTC
CASRGGRDEQYF
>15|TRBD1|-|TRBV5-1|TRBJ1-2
TGCGCCAGCAGCTTGACCGGGACAGGGGAATATGGCTACACCTTC
CASSLTGTGEYGYTF
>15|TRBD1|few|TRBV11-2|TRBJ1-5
TGTGCCAGCAGCGCGGCGACAGGGTACAATCAGCCCCAGCATTTT
CASSAATGYNQPQHF
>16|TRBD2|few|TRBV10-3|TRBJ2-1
TGTGCCATCAGTGAGTCGGGACTAGCGGCCAACAATGAGCAGTTCTTC
CAISESGLAANNEQFF
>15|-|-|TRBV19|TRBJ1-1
TGTGCCAGTAGTCTCGAACAGGGATATCACACTGAAGCTTTCTTT
CASSLEQGYHTEAFF
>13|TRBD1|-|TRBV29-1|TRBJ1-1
TGCAGCGTTGCCCGGGACAGGAACACTGAAGCTTTCTTT
CSVARDRNTEAFF
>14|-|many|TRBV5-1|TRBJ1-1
TGCGCCAGCAGTTGGGACACCATGAACACTGAAGCTTTCTTT
CASSWDTMNTEAFF
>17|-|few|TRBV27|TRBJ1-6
TGTGCCAGCAGTTTACAGCGGTTTGCGGGGGACGGATCACCCCTCCACTTT
CASSLQRFAGDGSPLHF
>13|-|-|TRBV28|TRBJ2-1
TGTGCCTCCGGAGCTCGGGGGGCTGGAGAGCAGTTCTTC
CASGARGAGEQFF
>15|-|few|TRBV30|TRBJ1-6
TGTGCCTGGAGTGGGAGGGGAACCTATAATTCACCCCTCCACTTT
CAWSGRGTYNSPLHF
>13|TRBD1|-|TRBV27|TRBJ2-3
TGTGCCAGCATGAGGGGGCTCACAGATACGCAGTATTTT
CASMRGLTDTQYF
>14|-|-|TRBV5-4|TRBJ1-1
TGTGCCAGCAGCTTGGAAACAGGGTTGACTGAAGCTTTCTTT
CASSLETGLTEAFF
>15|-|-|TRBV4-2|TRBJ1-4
TGTGCCAGCAGCCAGGGGGCTTCAACTAATGAAAAACTGTTTTTT
CASSQGASTNEKLFF
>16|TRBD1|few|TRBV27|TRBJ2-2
TGTGCCAGCAGTTCGCTGACAGGGTTGAACACCGGGGAGCTGTTTTTT
CASSSLTGLNTGELFF
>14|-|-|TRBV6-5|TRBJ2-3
TGTGCCAGCAGCCGGACTTCCTTCACAGATACGCAGTATTTT
CASSRTSFTDTQYF
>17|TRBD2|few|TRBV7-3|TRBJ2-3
TGTGCCAGCAGCCTAATGGGCGGGGGAGTCCGGGCAGATACGCAGTATTTT
CASSLMGGGVRADTQYF
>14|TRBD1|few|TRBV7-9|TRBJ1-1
TGTGCCAGCAGCTTAGGGCAGGGGGCCACTGAAGCTTTCTTT
CASSLGQGATEAFF
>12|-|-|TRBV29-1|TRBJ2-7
TGCAGCGTCGGGAAGAGCTCCTACGAGCAGTACTTC
CSVGKSSYEQYF
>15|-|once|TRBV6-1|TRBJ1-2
TGTGCCAGCAGTCCCACAGGTTTTCCTAACTATGGCTACACCTTC
CASSPTGFPNYGYTF
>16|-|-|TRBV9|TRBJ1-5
TGTGCCAGCCGGACACCCTATGCCAGTAGCAATCAGCCCCAGCATTTT
CASRTPYASSNQPQHF
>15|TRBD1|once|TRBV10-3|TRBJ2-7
TGTGCCATCAGACTTTCGGGACAGGGCACCCACGAGCAGTACTTC
CAIRLSGQGTHEQYF
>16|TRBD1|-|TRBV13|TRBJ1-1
TGTGCCAGCAGCCTTGGGACAGGGGGGCCGTCCACTGAAGCTTTCTTT
CASSLGTGGPSTEAFF
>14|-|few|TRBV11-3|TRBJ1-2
TGTGCCAGCAGCTTCCTAAAACAGAACTATGGCTACACCTTC
CASSFLKQNYGYTF
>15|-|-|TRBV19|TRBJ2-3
TGTGCCAGTAGTTTGGACGGAGGTAGCACAGATACGCAGTATTTT
CASSLDGGSTDTQYF
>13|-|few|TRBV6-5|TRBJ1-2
TGTGCCAGCAGAAAATTAGGGGTGGATGGCTACACCTTC
CASRKLGVDGYTF
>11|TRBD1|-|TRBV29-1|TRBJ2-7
TGCAGCGTGACCCACAGGGGCAGGCAGTACTTC
CSVTHRGRQYF
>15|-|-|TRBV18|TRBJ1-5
TGTGCCAGCTCACCACCGGCGAGCGGCAATCAGCCCCAGCATTTT
CASSPPASGNQPQHF